This T cell receptor beta chain was recovered during a study of blood T cells in healthy people across ages. Study results and caveats: It was not known whether donors were CMV positive (a possible confounder of expanded clonotype changes). The study found more naive CD4+ cells and higher diversity in long-lived than aged donors.

Isolated PBMCs totaled at least 7 million in each sample. Through a sample-barcoded 5' primer and a J-beta primer mix, a second PCR was run for roughly 7 to 11 cycles. TCRdb reprocessed the 5' RACE reads with MiXCR, giving one entry per CDR3 protein. Among hundreds of thousands of distinct CDR3 sequences listed, around 41% were seen once. Germline values: CDR1 DFQATT, CDR2 SNEGSKA (reference sequence). The CDR3 is made up of 16 amino acids. Only a few counts were recorded for this clonotype. Its antigen is unknown. The clonotype originates from a man older than 75 in good health. The chain has TRBV20-1 and TRBJ2-4; D possibly corresponds to TRBD1 (6 bases). The DNA matches TRBJ2-7 better at its end, which makes the J call doubtful. The source material was blood. The CDR3 reads CSARAKQGGRVYEQYF. In nucleotides, the CDR3 is TGCAGTGCTAGAGCCAAACAGGGTGGTCGGGTCTACGAGCAGTACTTC.